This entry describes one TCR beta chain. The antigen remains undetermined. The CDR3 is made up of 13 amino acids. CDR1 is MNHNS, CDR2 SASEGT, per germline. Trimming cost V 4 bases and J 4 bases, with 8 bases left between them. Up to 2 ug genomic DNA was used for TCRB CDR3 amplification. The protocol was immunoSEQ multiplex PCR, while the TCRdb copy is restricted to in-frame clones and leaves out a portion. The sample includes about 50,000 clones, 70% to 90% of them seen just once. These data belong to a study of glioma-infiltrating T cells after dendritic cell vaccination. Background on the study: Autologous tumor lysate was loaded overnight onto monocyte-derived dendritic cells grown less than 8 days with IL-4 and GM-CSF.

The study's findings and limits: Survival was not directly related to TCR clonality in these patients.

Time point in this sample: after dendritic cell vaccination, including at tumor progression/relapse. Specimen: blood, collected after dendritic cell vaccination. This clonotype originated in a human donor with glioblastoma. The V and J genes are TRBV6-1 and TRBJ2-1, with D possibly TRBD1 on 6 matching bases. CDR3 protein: CASSGTEYNEQFF. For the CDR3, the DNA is TGTGCCAGCAGTGGGACAGAATACAATGAGCAGTTCTTC.